The 5 T cell receptor beta chains below come from one sample, sequenced in a study of T cell repertoires in cytomegalovirus infection. These TCRs are of unknown antigen specificity. TCRdb independently ran MiXCR on the reads; one entry per CDR3 protein. The top ten clones hold roughly 12% of a sample with approximately 990,000 distinct CDR3 sequences, roughly a third of them seen once. This specimen was cultured CD8+ T cells from PBMCs, taken from culture after CMV antigen stimulation. These receptors all come from a human donor in good health (CMV status not recorded). Some clones in this sample may be carry-over from other donors' samples.

The CDR3 DNA follows: TGTGCCAGCAGCGGGGATGTCCTGACTTTC. Its protein is CASSGDVLTF. This sequence joins TRBV9 and TRBJ2-6; D is undetermined. V was pared by 3 bases and J by 13 bases, with 5 bases between. Per germline, CDR1 SGDLS and CDR2 YYNGEE. This CDR3 is built from 10 residues.

In its sample, this clonotype was seen many times. The chain recombines TRBV7-8 with TRBJ1-1, with D possibly matching TRBD1 (5 bases). Trimming took 2 bases from V and 3 from J, leaving 13 bases between them. The germline V gene has CDR1 SGHVS and CDR2 FQNEAQ. The CDR3 consists of 15 residues. This CDR3 is CASSLQGEGDTEAFF. The CDR3 coding sequence is TGTGCCAGCAGCTTACAGGGTGAGGGTGACACTGAAGCTTTCTTT.

This clonotype was seen more than once but under ten times. J is TRBJ1-1 and V is TRBV29-1; TRBD1 agrees at 10 bases. CDR3 length: 15 residues. The V gene's germline CDR1 is SQVTM and CDR2 ANQGSEA. V was pared by 7 bases and J by 3 bases, with 11 bases of the junction left unmatched. The CDR3 DNA is TGCAGCGGGGGACAGGGGTTTTCTAGGGACACTGAAGCTTTCTTT. It specifies CSGGQGFSRDTEAFF.

The CDR3 region has the DNA TGTGCCAGCAGTTACTCACGGGCCAGGAGGAACACCGGGGAGCTGTTTTTT. The encoded protein is CASSYSRARRNTGELFF. The J gene is TRBJ2-2, the V gene TRBV6-6; no clear D gene. Per the germline V gene, CDR1 is MNHNY and CDR2 is SVGAGI (reference sequence). V was pared by 0 bases and J by 1 base, with 12 bases between. The CDR3 length is 17 residues.

The chain combines TRBV27 with TRBJ2-5; a weak D match, TRBD2 (5 bases). V was clipped by 5 bases and J by 6 bases, with 22 bases between them. From germline, CDR1 is MNHEY and CDR2 SMNVEV (reference sequence). The length of the CDR3 is 16 residues. The CDR3 loop reads CASSNVRGAAGQTQYF. The CDR3 bases are TGTGCCAGCAGTAACGTTCGGGGAGCTGCTGGGCAGACCCAGTACTTC.